This TCR beta chain was captured by sequencing in a study of shared clonotypes between healthy human individuals. Deep was the level at which the assay was run. Generated by immunoSEQ multiplex PCR, the TCRdb table keeps only in-frame clones and is missing some. The sample includes about 870,000 clones, more than 85% seen only once; the top ten take approximately 25%. A single count supports this clone. CD8 cells classed as naive were CD45RO-negative and positively selected for CCR7, excluding terminally differentiated effector memory CD45RA+ cells. Donors were healthy HIV-negative adults without recent acute infections or vaccinations. This CDR3 has 14 residues. Unmatched junction bases numbered 9, after V lost 6 bases and J lost 7 bases. From germline, CDR1 is MNHEY and CDR2 SMNVEV (reference sequence).

The sequence derives from a man aged 30-40 years in good health. The sample taken for sequencing was naive CD8+ T cells sorted from blood. The chain has TRBV27 and TRBJ1-2; 9 nucleotides agree with TRBD1. CDR3 nucleotides: TGTGCCAGCAGCAAGGCCGGGACAGGGTTTGGCTACACCTTC. Encoded protein: CASSKAGTGFGYTF.